Given below is one TCR beta chain in context. V dropped 3 bases and J dropped 4 bases, with 24 bases sitting between them. Germline lookup yields CDR1 SGHNT and CDR2 YENEEA. CDR3 size: 18 residues. These data are taken from a study of blood T cell repertoires in COVID-19. In the study overall: The United States, Italy and Spain were the sources of the acute and convalescent COVID-19 samples. Sample material is recorded as cDNA or gDNA derived from T cells, B-cell-depleted T cells, or PBMCs.

In the authors' methods: Nucleated cell counts were estimated from reference gene primer amplification. Measured with immunoSEQ multiplex PCR; TCRdb has only the in-frame clones, and not every one. V, J and clone size are taken as reported in that table, and D and trimming were inferred from the DNA itself. The sample lists 100,000 to 140,000 clones, about 91% occurring once. This sequence joins TRBV11-3 and TRBJ1-1; possible D gene TRBD1, 6 bases. The sequence was obtained from a man aged 50 to 59 with active or convalescent COVID-19. Sequenced material: peripheral blood. In DNA, the CDR3 is TGTGCCAGCAGCTTCGGTCTTGGCGGGGGGCGGCGGAGCACTGAAGCTTTCTTT. It is translated as CASSFGLGGGRRSTEAFF. The variable domain in full, completed from reference TRBV11-3 and TRBJ1-1, reads EAGVVQSPRYKIIEKKQPVAFWCNPISGHNTLYWYLQNLGQGPELLIRYENEEAVDDSQLPKDRFSAERLKGVDSTLKIQPAELGDSAVYLCASSFGLGGGRRSTEAFFGQGTRLTVV.